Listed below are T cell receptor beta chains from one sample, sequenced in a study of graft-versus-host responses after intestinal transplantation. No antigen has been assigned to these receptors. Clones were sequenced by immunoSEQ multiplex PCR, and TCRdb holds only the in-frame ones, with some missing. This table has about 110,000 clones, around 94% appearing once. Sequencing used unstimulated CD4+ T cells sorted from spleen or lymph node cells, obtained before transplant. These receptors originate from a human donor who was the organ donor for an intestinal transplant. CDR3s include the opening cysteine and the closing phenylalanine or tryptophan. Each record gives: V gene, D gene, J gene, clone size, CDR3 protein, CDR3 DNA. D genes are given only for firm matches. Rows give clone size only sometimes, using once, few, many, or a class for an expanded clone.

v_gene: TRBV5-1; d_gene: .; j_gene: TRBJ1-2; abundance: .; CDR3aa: CASGGGFGRYGYTF; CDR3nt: TGCGCCAGCGGTGGGGGGTTCGGGCGCTATGGCTACACCTTC
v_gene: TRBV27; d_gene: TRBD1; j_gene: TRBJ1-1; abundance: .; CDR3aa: CASSIQGGNTEAFF; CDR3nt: TGTGCCAGCAGTATCCAGGGGGGTAACACTGAAGCTTTCTTT
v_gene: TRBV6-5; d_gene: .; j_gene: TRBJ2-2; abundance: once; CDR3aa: CASSYSGDYTGELFF; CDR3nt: TGTGCCAGCAGTTACTCGGGGGACTACACCGGGGAGCTGTTTTTT
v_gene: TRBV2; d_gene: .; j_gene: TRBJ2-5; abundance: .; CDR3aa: CASSGEETQYF; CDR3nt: TGTGCCAGCAGTGGAGAGGAGACCCAGTACTTC
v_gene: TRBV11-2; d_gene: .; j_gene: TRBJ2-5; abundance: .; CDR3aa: CASSRRGTNQETQYF; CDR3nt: TGTGCCAGCAGCCGGCGTGGGACGAACCAAGAGACCCAGTACTTC
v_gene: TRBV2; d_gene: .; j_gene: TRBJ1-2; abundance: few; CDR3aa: CASSEWATRDGYTF; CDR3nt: TGTGCCAGCAGTGAATGGGCGACAAGGGATGGCTACACCTTC
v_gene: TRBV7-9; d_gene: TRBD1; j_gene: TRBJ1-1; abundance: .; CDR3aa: CASSLDRGNTEAFF; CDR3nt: TGTGCCAGCAGCTTAGACAGGGGGAACACTGAAGCTTTCTTT
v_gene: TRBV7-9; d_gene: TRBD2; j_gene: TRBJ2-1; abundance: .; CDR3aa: CASSPIKTAGLWEQFF; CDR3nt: TGTGCCAGCAGCCCGATAAAGACGGCGGGACTATGGGAGCAGTTCTTC
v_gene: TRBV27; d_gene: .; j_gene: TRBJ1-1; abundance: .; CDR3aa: CASSAPQGRTEAFF; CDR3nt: TGTGCCAGCAGTGCCCCCCAGGGGCGCACTGAAGCTTTCTTT
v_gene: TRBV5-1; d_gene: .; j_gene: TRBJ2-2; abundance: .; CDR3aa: CASSLGRLETGELFF; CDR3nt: TGCGCCAGCAGCCTAGGACGGCTTGAAACCGGGGAGCTGTTTTTT
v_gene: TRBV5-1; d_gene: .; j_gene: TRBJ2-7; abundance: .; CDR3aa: CASSLRAYEQYF; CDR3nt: TGCGCCAGCAGCTTAAGGGCTTACGAGCAGTACTTC
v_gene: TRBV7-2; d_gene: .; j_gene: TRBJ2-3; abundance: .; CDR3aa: CASSWVRLVGTDTQYF; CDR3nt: TGTGCCAGCAGCTGGGTTAGACTAGTAGGCACAGATACGCAGTATTTT
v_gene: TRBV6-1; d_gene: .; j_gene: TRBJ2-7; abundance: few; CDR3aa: CASMTVRESYEQYF; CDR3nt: TGTGCCAGCATGACCGTCAGGGAATCCTACGAGCAGTACTTC
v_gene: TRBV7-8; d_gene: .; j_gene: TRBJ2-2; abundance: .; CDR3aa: CASSLTSLPGELFF; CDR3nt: TGTGCCAGCAGCTTAACTTCCTTGCCCGGGGAGCTGTTTTTT
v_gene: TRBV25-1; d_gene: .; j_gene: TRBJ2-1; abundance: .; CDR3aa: CACGYNEQFF; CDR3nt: TGTGCCTGCGGGTACAATGAGCAGTTCTTC
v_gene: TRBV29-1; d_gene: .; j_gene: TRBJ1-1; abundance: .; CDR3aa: CSVGSRSTEAFF; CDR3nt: TGCAGCGTCGGGTCCCGCTCCACTGAAGCTTTCTTT
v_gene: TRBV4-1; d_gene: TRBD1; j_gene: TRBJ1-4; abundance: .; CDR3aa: CASSQTPTGGDEKLFF; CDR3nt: TGCGCCAGCAGCCAAACCCCGACAGGGGGAGATGAAAAACTGTTTTTT
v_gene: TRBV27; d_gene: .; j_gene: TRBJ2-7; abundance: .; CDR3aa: CASSLQGRGYEQYF; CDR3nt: TGTGCCAGCAGTCTCCAGGGTCGAGGCTACGAGCAGTACTTC
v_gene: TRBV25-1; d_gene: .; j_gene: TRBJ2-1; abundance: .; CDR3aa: CASSESPGTSEQFF; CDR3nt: TGTGCCAGCAGTGAATCCCCCGGGACTTCGGAACAGTTCTTC
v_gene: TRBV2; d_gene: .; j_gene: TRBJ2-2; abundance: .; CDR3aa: CASSDSYTGELFF; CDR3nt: TGTGCCAGCAGTGACTCGTACACCGGGGAGCTGTTTTTT
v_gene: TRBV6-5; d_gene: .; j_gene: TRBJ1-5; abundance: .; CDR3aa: CASGVGSQPQHF; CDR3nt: TGTGCCAGCGGGGTGGGAAGTCAGCCCCAGCATTTT
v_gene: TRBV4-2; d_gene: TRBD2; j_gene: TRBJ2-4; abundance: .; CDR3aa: CASSTGGLAGEGAKNIQYF; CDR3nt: TGTGCCAGCAGCACCGGGGGACTAGCGGGAGAGGGGGCCAAAAACATTCAGTACTTC
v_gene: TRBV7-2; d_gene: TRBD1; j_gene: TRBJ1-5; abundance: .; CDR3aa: CASSTRTGDSNQPQHF; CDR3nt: TGTGCCAGCAGCACCCGGACAGGGGATAGCAATCAGCCCCAGCATTTT
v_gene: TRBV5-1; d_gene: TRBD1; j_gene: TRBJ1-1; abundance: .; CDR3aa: CASSLAGTGGNTEAFF; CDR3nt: TGCGCCAGCAGCCTAGCCGGGACAGGGGGCAATACTGAAGCTTTCTTT
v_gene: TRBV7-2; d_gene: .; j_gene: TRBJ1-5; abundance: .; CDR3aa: CASSLHNQPQHF; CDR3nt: TGTGCCAGCAGCTTACACAATCAGCCCCAGCATTTT
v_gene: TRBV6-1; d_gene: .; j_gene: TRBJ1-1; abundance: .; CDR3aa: CASSSTVNTEAFF; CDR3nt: TGTGCCAGCAGCTCGACAGTAAACACTGAAGCTTTCTTT
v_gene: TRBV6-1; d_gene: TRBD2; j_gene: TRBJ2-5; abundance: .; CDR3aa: CASQVSGSQETQYF; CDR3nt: TGTGCCAGTCAGGTTAGCGGGAGCCAAGAGACCCAGTACTTC